A single sample is the source of the 32 T cell receptor beta chains below, sequenced in a study of cytomegalovirus exposure and HLA in healthy donors. The PCR made use of 60 Vbeta and 13 Jbeta primers. The assay was immunoSEQ multiplex PCR, and TCRdb's table has in-frame clones only and misses some. Among under 150,000 clones listed, approximately 82% were seen once. The sample comprised PBMCs. The receptors here all came from a man aged 25-45 years in good health and CMV-seropositive.

On this clone itself: An end of the junction does not agree with germline; a read error may underlie this. The J gene is TRBJ1-1, the V gene TRBV5-4; D possibly corresponds to TRBD1 (5 bases). Germline CDR1 and CDR2: SGHNT and YYREEE (reference sequence). The length of the CDR3 is 14 residues. The CDR3 protein is CASGLVQGKTEAFF. In DNA form, the CDR3 reads TGTGCCAGCGGCTTGGTCCAGGGAAAGACTGAAGCTTTCTTT.

The chain combines TRBV6-5 with TRBJ2-5, with D maybe TRBD1 (6 bases). The closer fit of TRBJ2-7 to the DNA end suggests the J call may be wrong. The CDR3 has 15 residues. CDR1 and CDR2 from the germline V gene are MNHEY and SVGAGI. The chain's CDR3 is CASSYARQDAYEQYF. The CDR3 DNA follows: TGTGCCAGCAGTTACGCCCGACAGGATGCCTACGAGCAGTACTTC.

The chain is built from TRBV28 and TRBJ2-1; a weak D match, TRBD2 (5 bases). Deletions cut 2 bases from V and 3 bases from J, with 8 bases between. Germline V gives CDR1 MDHEN, CDR2 SYDVKM. There are 14 residues in the CDR3. CDR3 in DNA: TGTGCCAGCAGTTTACGGGCGGGCTACAATGAGCAGTTCTTC. It is translated as CASSLRAGYNEQFF.

The gene calls are TRBV5-1 and TRBJ2-7, with a weak D call TRBD2 (6 bases). Germline lookup yields CDR1 SGHRS and CDR2 YFSETQ. The ends were cut back, 7 bases at V and 6 bases at J, with 14 bases in the middle. The CDR3 consists of 12 residues. CDR3 sequence (DNA): TGCGCCAGCCGAATCTTGGGGGGCGAGCAGTACTTC. This sequence encodes CASRILGGEQYF. The complete variable domain, with remaining parts taken from reference TRBV5-1 and TRBJ2-7, reads KAGVTQTPRYLIKTRGQQVTLSCSPISGHRSVSWYQQTPGQGLQFLFEYFSETQRNKGNFPGRFSGRQFSNSRSEMNVSTLELGDSALYLCASRILGGEQYFGPGTRLTVT.

This chain links TRBV28 with TRBJ2-3, with D possibly TRBD1 on 5 matching bases. The germline gives CDR1 MDHEN, CDR2 SYDVKM. The V end was cut by 8 bases, the J end by 5 bases, with 20 bases between. This CDR3 region has 15 residues. DNA for the CDR3: TGTGCCAGCGGAACCAAGGGGCCGAACAGAGATACGCAGTATTTT. Translating gives CASGTKGPNRDTQYF.

A few counts support this clone. The rearrangement joins TRBV6-6 to TRBJ2-2, with D tentatively TRBD2 (5 bases). CDR1 and CDR2 from the germline V gene are MNHNY and SVGAGI (reference sequence). The ends were cut back, 0 bases at V and 7 bases at J, with 6 bases in the middle. This CDR3 contains 13 residues. In DNA form, the CDR3 reads TGTGCCAGCAGTTACTCGGCGGGCGGGGAGCTGTTTTTT. Amino acids: CASSYSAGGELFF.

A single count supports this clone. This rearrangement joins TRBV6-5 to TRBJ1-2; D unclear. V shed 0 bases and J shed 3 bases, with 14 bases lying between them. CDR3 size: 16 residues. Per the germline V gene, CDR1 is MNHEY and CDR2 is SVGAGI. CDR3 amino acids: CASSYSSSYGDYGYTF. CDR3 coding DNA: TGTGCCAGCAGTTACTCGTCATCCTACGGAGACTATGGCTACACCTTC.

The rearrangement joins TRBV7-9 to TRBJ2-6; 8 bases are shared with TRBD1. The junction had 5 bases not matched to a gene; V was cut back by 1 base and J by 0 bases. This CDR3 region has 18 residues. Germline CDR1 and CDR2: SEHNR and FQNEAQ (reference sequence). In DNA, the CDR3 is TGTGCCAGCAGCTTAGAGACAGGGGCAGGCTCTGGGGCCAACGTCCTGACTTTC. Translating it yields CASSLETGAGSGANVLTF.

V usage is TRBV5-8 and J usage is TRBJ1-3; TRBD1 is a possible D gene (5 bases). The length of the CDR3 is 15 residues. With 0 bases removed from V and 4 bases from J, the gap between germline ends came to 11 bases. The germline V gene encodes CDR1 SGHTS and CDR2 YDEGEE. The CDR3 bases are TGTGCCAGCAGCTTGGGACAGACAAGGGGAAACACCATATATTTT. It yields the protein CASSLGQTRGNTIYF.

The chain carries TRBV7-3 and TRBJ2-1; D is uncertain. V dropped 5 bases and J dropped 0 bases, with 8 bases sitting between them. Germline-derived CDR1 and CDR2 are SGHTA and FQGTGA. The CDR3 has 14 amino acids. The CDR3 region has the DNA TGTGCCAGCAGCCGAGGCAGCTCCTACAATGAGCAGTTCTTC. It translates to CASSRGSSYNEQFF.

This rearrangement joins TRBV7-9 to TRBJ2-5; TRBD2 matches at 11 bases. V was clipped by 5 bases and J by 5 bases; unmatched bases: 13. This CDR3 spans 17 amino acids. Germline V gene sequence: CDR1 SEHNR, CDR2 FQNEAQ (reference sequence). The CDR3, as DNA: TGTGCCAGCAGCCCTAATAGGGGGGGACTAGCGGAGGAGACCCAGTACTTC. Its protein product is CASSPNRGGLAEETQYF.

The chain employs TRBV6-5 and TRBJ1-3; D gene uncertain. This CDR3 comprises 14 residues. V was clipped by 6 bases and J by 2 bases, with 11 bases between them. In germline, CDR1 is MNHEY, CDR2 SVGAGI. The chain's CDR3 is CASSLTVAGNTIYF. The CDR3 nucleotides are TGTGCCAGCAGCCTAACAGTTGCTGGAAACACCATATATTTT.

The chain has TRBV10-3 and TRBJ1-2; 11 bases map to TRBD1. The CDR3 runs to 14 residues. J lost 7 bases, V lost 6 bases, and 7 bases had no gene match. Germline V lookup: CDR1 ENHRY, CDR2 SYGVKD. The DNA of the CDR3 is TGTGCCATCAGAGAAGGACAGGGGGCGGTTGGCTACACCTTC. It is translated as CAIREGQGAVGYTF.

This clone was seen only a few times. This sequence joins TRBV5-6 and TRBJ1-2, with D maybe TRBD1 (6 bases). Between the trimmed V and J ends, which lost 3 bases and 3 bases, there was a span of 15 bases. CDR1 and CDR2 from the germline V gene are SGHDT and YYEEEE. This CDR3 is built from 15 residues. This chain's CDR3 is CASSWDAGAYYGYTF. CDR3 nucleotide sequence: TGTGCCAGCAGCTGGGACGCAGGGGCCTACTATGGCTACACCTTC. The full variable domain, in which reference TRBV5-6 and TRBJ1-2 provide the parts outside the CDR3, is DAGVTQSPTHLIKTRGQQVTLRCSPKSGHDTVSWYQQALGQGPQFIFQYYEEEERQRGNFPDRFSGHQFPNYSSELNVNALLLGDSALYLCASSWDAGAYYGYTFGSGTRLTVV.

This chain connects TRBV4-1 to TRBJ2-7, with 10 bases aligning to TRBD1. The CDR3 has 15 amino acids. CDR1 and CDR2 (germline): MGHRA, YSYEKL. V was pared by 2 bases and J by 2 bases, with 3 bases of the junction left unmatched. The CDR3 loop is CASSQSGTGAYEQYF. The CDR3 DNA reads TGCGCCAGCAGCCAATCCGGGACAGGGGCCTACGAGCAGTACTTC.

This clone was seen only a few times. The rearrangement uses TRBV28 and TRBJ1-1; TRBD1 is a possible D gene (5 bases). The length of the CDR3 is 12 residues. CDR1 and CDR2 from the germline V gene are MDHEN and SYDVKM. V lost 6 bases, J lost 7 bases, and 12 bases lay in between. CDR3 sequence reads: CASRAQRGEAFF. The CDR3 DNA sequence: TGTGCCAGCAGAGCACAAAGGGGTGAAGCTTTCTTT.

This chain joins TRBV7-2 and TRBJ2-1; 10 bases align to TRBD2. This CDR3 has 15 amino acids. V shed 3 bases and J 8 bases; nucleotides not matched to a gene: 7. CDR1 and CDR2 (germline): SGHTA, FQGNSA. CDR3 amino acids: CASSFSGGFVDEQFF. The CDR3 DNA reads TGTGCCAGCAGCTTTAGCGGGGGGTTCGTAGATGAGCAGTTCTTC.

The chain carries TRBV7-9 and TRBJ1-4; 11 nucleotides align to TRBD1. This CDR3 contains 16 residues. J gave up 6 bases and V 5 bases, and 8 bases lay outside the gene matches. The germline CDR1 and CDR2 sequences are SEHNR and FQNEAQ (reference sequence). CDR3 bases: TGTGCCAGCAGCACTCGGACAGGGGGCAAACATGAAAAACTGTTTTTT. Translation: CASSTRTGGKHEKLFF.

The chain uses TRBV28 and TRBJ1-5; maybe TRBD1 (6 bases). The V end lost 8 bases, the J end lost 0 bases, and 14 bases lay between the germline ends. From germline, CDR1 is MDHEN and CDR2 SYDVKM. This CDR3 contains 15 residues. The CDR3 here is CASRTRDTSNQPQHF. The CDR3 DNA reads TGTGCCAGCCGAACCCGGGACACTAGCAATCAGCCCCAGCATTTT.

This clone came up once. This chain's CDR3 is CASSGAPETQYF. In DNA form, the CDR3 reads TGTGCCAGCAGCGGAGCCCCAGAGACCCAGTACTTC. The V and J genes are TRBV7-9 and TRBJ2-5; D is unclear. The V end lost 5 bases, the J end lost 4 bases, and 8 bases lay between the germline ends. This CDR3 comprises 12 residues. The germline gives CDR1 SEHNR, CDR2 FQNEAQ (reference sequence).

The chain combines TRBV20-1 with TRBJ2-1; the match to TRBD2 covers 8 bases. CDR3 size: 10 residues. After removal of 3 bases from V and 15 bases from J, the junction contained 4 bases not matched to a gene. Germline V gene sequence: CDR1 DFQATT, CDR2 SNEGSKA (reference sequence). Written as DNA, the CDR3 is TGCAGTGCTAGGCGGGAGGAAGTGTTCTTC. Encoded protein: CSARREEVFF.

This chain uses TRBV28 with TRBJ2-7; the match to TRBD2 covers 10 bases. The CDR3 length is 14 residues. The germline V gene encodes CDR1 MDHEN and CDR2 SYDVKM. The trim removed 3 bases at V and 7 bases at J, leaving 6 bases unmatched. The CDR3 DNA is TGTGCCAGCAGTTTGCCTAGCGGGAGAGGTGAGCAGTACTTC. Its translation is CASSLPSGRGEQYF.

In nucleotides, the CDR3 is TGTGCCAGCAGTCAAAGACAGGGTGAGCAGTACTTC. Residues: CASSQRQGEQYF. The chain joins TRBV6-5 to TRBJ2-7, with 7 bases matching TRBD1. The J segment lost 7 bases and the V segment lost 5 bases, leaving 5 bases of the junction unmatched. In germline, CDR1 is MNHEY, CDR2 SVGAGI. This CDR3 has 12 amino acids.

V usage is TRBV11-3 and J usage is TRBJ2-2; 12 bases are shared with TRBD2. Looked up from germline, CDR1 is SGHNT and CDR2 is YENEEA. The CDR3 is 17 amino acids. V was pared by 2 bases and J by 4 bases, with 5 bases of the junction left unmatched. As DNA, the CDR3 is TGTGCCAGCAGCTTACCGACTAGCGGGAGCGGCACCGGGGAGCTGTTTTTT. This encodes CASSLPTSGSGTGELFF.

This clone has a single count. The chain recombines TRBV28 with TRBJ1-1; weak D call: TRBD1 (6 bases). This CDR3 comprises 13 residues. Looked up from germline, CDR1 is MDHEN and CDR2 is SYDVKM. V was pared by 4 bases and J by 2 bases, with 8 bases between. Here the CDR3 reads CASSYRANTEAFF. CDR3 nucleotide sequence: TGTGCCAGCAGTTACAGGGCTAACACTGAAGCTTTCTTT.

This chain joins TRBV7-2 and TRBJ2-1; 10 positions agree with TRBD2. The CDR3 is 15 residues long. Germline CDR1 and CDR2: SGHTA and FQGNSA. Germline trimming cut 5 bases from V and 4 bases from J; bases unmatched to any gene: 5. The CDR3 loop is CASSLTSGDYNEQFF. The CDR3, as DNA: TGTGCCAGCAGCCTCACTAGCGGGGATTACAATGAGCAGTTCTTC.

This chain joins TRBV7-9 and TRBJ1-6; D is uncertain. CDR1 is SEHNR and CDR2 is FQNEAQ in the germline V gene (reference sequence). This CDR3 comprises 12 residues. V was shortened by 5 bases and J by 10 bases, with 9 bases between the two germline ends. The chain's CDR3 is CASSVGPSPLHF. The CDR3 nucleotides are TGTGCCAGCAGCGTTGGGCCCTCACCCCTCCACTTT.

This chain connects TRBV18 to TRBJ2-3; unclear D gene. CDR3 length equals 15 residues. Germline V gene lookup returns CDR1 KGHSH and CDR2 LQKENI. Trimming left V 2 bases short and J 0 bases short, with 9 bases between. The CDR3 is CASSPASLSTDTQYF. CDR3 DNA sequence: TGTGCCAGCTCACCAGCCTCACTAAGCACAGATACGCAGTATTTT.

This clone occurred once. V gene TRBV6-1 combines with J gene TRBJ2-5; weak D call: TRBD1 (6 bases). This CDR3 region has 14 residues. V lost 2 bases and J lost 1, with 8 bases in between. Germline CDR1 MNHNS, CDR2 SASEGT. CDR3 protein: CASSERGGQETQYF. The CDR3 nucleotides are TGTGCCAGCAGTGAAAGAGGGGGCCAAGAGACCCAGTACTTC.

This clone has a handful of counts. V is TRBV5-6 and J is TRBJ2-3; possible D gene TRBD2, 5 bases. Germline values: CDR1 SGHDT, CDR2 YYEEEE. The CDR3 runs to 15 residues. The V and J ends lost 0 bases and 5 bases respectively, with 13 bases between them. The CDR3 DNA sequence: TGTGCCAGCAGCTTGGAAGCGGTCGTCGTAGATACGCAGTATTTT. Translation gives CASSLEAVVVDTQYF.

The chain has TRBV6-1 and TRBJ1-6; 7 bases map to TRBD1. The germline gives CDR1 MNHNS, CDR2 SASEGT. Trimming removed 4 bases from V and 9 bases from J; junction bases left unmatched: 9. This CDR3 comprises 15 residues. CDR3 region: CASSALRQGSSPLHF. Here the CDR3 DNA reads TGTGCCAGCAGTGCCCTTAGACAGGGAAGTTCACCCCTCCACTTT.

This chain joins TRBV4-1 and TRBJ1-1; maybe TRBD1 (5 bases). Germline V lookup: CDR1 MGHRA, CDR2 YSYEKL. The CDR3 has 14 residues. The V gene lost 1 base and the J gene lost 2 bases, with 8 bases spanning the gap. The CDR3 DNA sequence: TGCGCCAGCAGCCAAGTGGGACTCAACACTGAAGCTTTCTTT. Protein sequence: CASSQVGLNTEAFF.